This T cell receptor (beta chain) originates from a study of blood T cell repertoires in COVID-19. CDR3 size: 15 residues. After removal of 1 base from V and 4 bases from J, the junction contained 3 bases not matched to a gene. CDR1 SGDLS and CDR2 YYNGEE come from the germline V gene. Original processing methods: The assay estimated nucleated cells by amplifying reference gene primers. Data came from immunoSEQ multiplex PCR; TCRdb stores just in-frame clones and leaves some out. V and J calls and clone size are given by that table; D and trimming were obtained from the DNA. The sample carries 190,000 or so clones, roughly 89% recorded once.

This TCR was sampled from a middle-aged man with acute or convalescent COVID-19. Specimen: peripheral blood. The rearrangement joins TRBV9 to TRBJ2-2; 8 nucleotides match TRBD1. CDR3 in amino acids: CASSVQGAATGELFF. For the CDR3, the DNA is TGTGCCAGCAGCGTACAGGGGGCGGCCACCGGGGAGCTGTTTTTT.